This entry concerns a single T cell receptor beta chain. This record belongs to a study of blood T cell repertoires in COVID-19. The ends were cut back, 4 bases at V and 3 bases at J, with 13 bases in the middle. This CDR3 has 14 residues. The germline gives CDR1 SGDLS, CDR2 YYNGEE. Per the original data handling: Nucleated cell counts were estimated from reference gene primer amplification. Clones were sequenced by immunoSEQ multiplex PCR, and TCRdb holds only the in-frame ones, with some missing. The D gene and trimming were derived from the DNA, and the V and J assignments and clone size from that table. The sample holds 120,000 or so clones, roughly four fifths seen once.

The receptor's source is a woman aged 45-65 years with acute or convalescent COVID-19. The gene calls are TRBV9 and TRBJ2-5; tentative D call: TRBD2 (6 bases). Sequencing was done on a sample of peripheral blood. CDR3 bases: TGTGCCAGCAGCTCCGGAGGGCAGGAAGAGACCCAGTACTTC. It specifies CASSSGGQEETQYF.